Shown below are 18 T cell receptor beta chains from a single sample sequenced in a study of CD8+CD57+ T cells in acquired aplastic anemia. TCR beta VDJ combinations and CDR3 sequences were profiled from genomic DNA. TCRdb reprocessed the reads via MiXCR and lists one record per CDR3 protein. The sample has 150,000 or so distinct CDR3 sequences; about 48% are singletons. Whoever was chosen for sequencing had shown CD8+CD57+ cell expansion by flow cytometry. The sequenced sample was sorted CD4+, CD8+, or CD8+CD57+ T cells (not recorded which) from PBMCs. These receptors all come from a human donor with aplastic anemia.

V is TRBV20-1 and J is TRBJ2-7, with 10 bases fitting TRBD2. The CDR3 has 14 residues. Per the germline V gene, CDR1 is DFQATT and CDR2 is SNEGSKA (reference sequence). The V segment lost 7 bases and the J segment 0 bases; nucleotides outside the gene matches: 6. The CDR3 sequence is CSVPGLANSYEQYF. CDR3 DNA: TGCAGTGTCCCGGGACTAGCGAACTCCTACGAGCAGTACTTC.

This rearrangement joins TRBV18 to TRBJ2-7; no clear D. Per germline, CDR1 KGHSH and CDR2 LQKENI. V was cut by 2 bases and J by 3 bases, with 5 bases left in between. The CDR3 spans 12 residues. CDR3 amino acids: CASSPGRYEQYF. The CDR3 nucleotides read TGTGCCAGCTCACCAGGTCGCTACGAGCAGTACTTC.

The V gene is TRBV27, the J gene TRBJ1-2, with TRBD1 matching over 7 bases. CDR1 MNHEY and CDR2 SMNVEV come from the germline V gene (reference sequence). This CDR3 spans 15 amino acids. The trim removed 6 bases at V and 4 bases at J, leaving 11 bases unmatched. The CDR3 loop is CASRETGRGSYGYTF. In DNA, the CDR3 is TGTGCCAGCAGGGAGACAGGGCGTGGGAGCTATGGCTACACCTTC.

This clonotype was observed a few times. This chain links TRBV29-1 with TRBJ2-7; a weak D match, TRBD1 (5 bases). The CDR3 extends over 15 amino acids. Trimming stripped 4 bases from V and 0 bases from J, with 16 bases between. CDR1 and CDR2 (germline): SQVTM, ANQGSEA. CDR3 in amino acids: CSVGRGGLLSYEQYF. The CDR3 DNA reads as TGCAGCGTTGGTAGGGGTGGGCTTCTCTCCTACGAGCAGTACTTC.

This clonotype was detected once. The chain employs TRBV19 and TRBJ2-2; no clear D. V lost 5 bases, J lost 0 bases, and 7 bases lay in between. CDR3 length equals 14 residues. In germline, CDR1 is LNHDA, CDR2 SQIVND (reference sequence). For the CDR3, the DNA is TGTGCCAGTAGTCCTCTAACGAACACCGGGGAGCTGTTTTTT. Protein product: CASSPLTNTGELFF.

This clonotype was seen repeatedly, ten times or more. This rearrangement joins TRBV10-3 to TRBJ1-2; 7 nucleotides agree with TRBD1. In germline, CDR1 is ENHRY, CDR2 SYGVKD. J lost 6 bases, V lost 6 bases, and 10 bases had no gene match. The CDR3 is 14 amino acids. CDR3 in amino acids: CAIRQPGQRDGYTF. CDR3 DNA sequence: TGTGCCATCAGGCAGCCGGGACAGAGGGATGGCTACACCTTC.

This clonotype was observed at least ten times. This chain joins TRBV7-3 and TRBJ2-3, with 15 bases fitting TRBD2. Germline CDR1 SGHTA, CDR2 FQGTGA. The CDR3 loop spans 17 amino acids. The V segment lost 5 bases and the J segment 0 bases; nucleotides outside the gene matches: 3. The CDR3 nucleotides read TGTGCCAGCAGCCCCGGACTAGCGGGAGGGAGCACAGATACGCAGTATTTT. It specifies CASSPGLAGGSTDTQYF.

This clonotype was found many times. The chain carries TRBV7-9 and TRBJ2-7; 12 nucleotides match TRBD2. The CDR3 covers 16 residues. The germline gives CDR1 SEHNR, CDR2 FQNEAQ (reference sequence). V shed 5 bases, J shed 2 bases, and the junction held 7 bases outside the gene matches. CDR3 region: CASSPPGLAGTYEQYF. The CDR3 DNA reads TGTGCCAGCAGCCCCCCTGGACTAGCGGGGACCTACGAGCAGTACTTC.

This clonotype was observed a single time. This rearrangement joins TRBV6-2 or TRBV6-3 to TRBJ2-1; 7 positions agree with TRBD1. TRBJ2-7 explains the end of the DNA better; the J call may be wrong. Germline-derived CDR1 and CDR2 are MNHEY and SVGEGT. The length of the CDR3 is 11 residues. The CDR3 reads CASSYNRGQYF. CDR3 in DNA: TGTGCCAGCAGTTATAACAGGGGGCAGTACTTC.

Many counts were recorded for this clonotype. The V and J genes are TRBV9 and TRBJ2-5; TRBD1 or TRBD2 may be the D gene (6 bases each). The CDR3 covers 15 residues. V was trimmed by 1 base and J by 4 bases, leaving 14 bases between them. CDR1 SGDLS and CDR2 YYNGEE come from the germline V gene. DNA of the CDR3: TGTGCCAGCAGCGTATACTCCGGGGGCGGAGAGACCCAGTACTTC. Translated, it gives CASSVYSGGGETQYF.

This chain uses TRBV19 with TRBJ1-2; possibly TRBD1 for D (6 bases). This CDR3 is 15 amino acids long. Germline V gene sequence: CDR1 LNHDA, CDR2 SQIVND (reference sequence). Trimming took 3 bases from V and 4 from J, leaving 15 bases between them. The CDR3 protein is CASSIARGYGYGYTF. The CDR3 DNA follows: TGTGCCAGTAGTATCGCCAGGGGTTATGGCTATGGCTACACCTTC.

The CDR3 DNA reads as TGTGCCACCAGCACCTTGACAGGAAGCAATCAGCCCCAGCATTTT. Its protein product is CATSTLTGSNQPQHF. The chain uses TRBV15 and TRBJ1-5; D might be TRBD1 (6 bases). This CDR3 spans 15 amino acids. Trimming left V 4 bases short and J 1 base short, with 11 bases between. From germline, CDR1 is LNHNV and CDR2 YYDKDF (reference sequence).

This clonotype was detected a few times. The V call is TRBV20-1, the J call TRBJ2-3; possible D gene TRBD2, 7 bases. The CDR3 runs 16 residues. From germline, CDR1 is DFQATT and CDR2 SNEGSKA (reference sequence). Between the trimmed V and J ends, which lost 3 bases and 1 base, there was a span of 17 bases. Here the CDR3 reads CSASLGRGARTDTQYF. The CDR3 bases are TGCAGTGCTAGCTTAGGCCGGGGGGCTCGCACAGATACGCAGTATTTT.

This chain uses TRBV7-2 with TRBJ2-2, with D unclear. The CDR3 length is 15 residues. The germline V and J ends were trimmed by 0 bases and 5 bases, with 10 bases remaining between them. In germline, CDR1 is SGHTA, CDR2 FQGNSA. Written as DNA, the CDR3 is TGTGCCAGCAGCTTAGCGGCAGGTGGAACCGGGGAGCTGTTTTTT. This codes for CASSLAAGGTGELFF.

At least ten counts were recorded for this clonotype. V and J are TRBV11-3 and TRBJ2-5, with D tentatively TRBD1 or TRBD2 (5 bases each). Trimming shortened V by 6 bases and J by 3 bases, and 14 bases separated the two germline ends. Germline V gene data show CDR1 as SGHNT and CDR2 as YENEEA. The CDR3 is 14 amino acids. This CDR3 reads CASRSLGDEETQYF. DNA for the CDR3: TGTGCCAGCAGGTCTCTAGGGGACGAAGAGACCCAGTACTTC.

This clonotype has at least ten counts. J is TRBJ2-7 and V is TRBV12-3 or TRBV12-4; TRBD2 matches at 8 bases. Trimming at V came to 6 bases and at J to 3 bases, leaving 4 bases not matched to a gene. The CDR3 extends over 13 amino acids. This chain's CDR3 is CASSPGTSYEQYF. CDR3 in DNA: TGTGCCAGCAGCCCCGGGACTAGCTACGAGCAGTACTTC.

CDR3 coding DNA: TGTGCCACCAGCCCCGGGACTAGCGTGTTCTTC. Amino acids: CATSPGTSVFF. The chain employs TRBV24-1 and TRBJ2-1; the match to TRBD2 covers 10 bases. This CDR3 is 11 amino acids long. CDR1 and CDR2 (germline): KGHDR, SFDVKD. V gave up 7 bases and J gave up 15 bases; unmatched junction bases: 5.

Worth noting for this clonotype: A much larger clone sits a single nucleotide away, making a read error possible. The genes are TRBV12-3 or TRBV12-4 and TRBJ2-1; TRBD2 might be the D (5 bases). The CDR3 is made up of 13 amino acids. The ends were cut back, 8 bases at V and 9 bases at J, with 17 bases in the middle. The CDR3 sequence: CASGEEGLSEQFF. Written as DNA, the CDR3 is TGTGCCAGCGGGGAAGAGGGCTTGAGTGAGCAGTTCTTC.